This TCR beta chain emerged from a study of cytomegalovirus exposure and HLA in healthy donors. Remarks on this clone: Its specificity is not known. Other DNA variants within this sample encode the same CDR3.

After removal of 4 bases from V and 3 bases from J, the junction contained 0 bases not matched to a gene. Germline V gene sequence: CDR1 LGHNA, CDR2 YSLEER. The CDR3 has 13 residues. Study findings and constraints: The study dropped some indistinguishable V segments, TRBV6-2 and TRBV6-3 among them. Accurate prediction of most subjects' HLA-A and HLA-B alleles from TCR beta sequences was reported.

Primers for the PCR totalled 60 Vbeta and 13 Jbeta. The assay was immunoSEQ multiplex PCR, and TCRdb's table has in-frame clones only and misses some. The table shows 160,000 or so clones, with roughly 87% occurring only once. The sequence derives from a woman in her fifties or sixties in good health and CMV-seronegative. The chain joins TRBV4-3 to TRBJ2-7, with TRBD1 matching 10 bases. Sample: PBMCs. The CDR3 sequence: CASSRDRGYEQYF. The CDR3, as DNA: TGCGCCAGCAGCCGGGACAGGGGCTACGAGCAGTACTTC.